This TCR beta chain is from a study of radiotherapy plus CTLA-4 blockade in lung cancer. V gave up 6 bases and J gave up 4 bases; unmatched junction bases: 18. The CDR3 is 20 amino acids. Germline assignment: CDR1 MDHEN and CDR2 SYDVKM. Some clones are missing from TCRdb's copy, which holds only in-frame ones; the method was immunoSEQ multiplex PCR. The sample includes 65,000 to 100,000 clones, around 83% of them seen just once. The chain carries TRBV28 and TRBJ2-1; TRBD2 aligns across 13 bases. The source was peripheral blood, collected from a patient treated with radiotherapy plus ipilimumab. This TCR derives from a human donor with non-small cell lung cancer who had stable disease on radiotherapy plus ipilimumab. The CDR3 sequence is CASRKRFTSGRGGTYNEQFF. The CDR3 DNA reads TGTGCCAGCAGAAAAAGGTTTACTAGCGGGAGGGGCGGTACATACAATGAGCAGTTCTTC.